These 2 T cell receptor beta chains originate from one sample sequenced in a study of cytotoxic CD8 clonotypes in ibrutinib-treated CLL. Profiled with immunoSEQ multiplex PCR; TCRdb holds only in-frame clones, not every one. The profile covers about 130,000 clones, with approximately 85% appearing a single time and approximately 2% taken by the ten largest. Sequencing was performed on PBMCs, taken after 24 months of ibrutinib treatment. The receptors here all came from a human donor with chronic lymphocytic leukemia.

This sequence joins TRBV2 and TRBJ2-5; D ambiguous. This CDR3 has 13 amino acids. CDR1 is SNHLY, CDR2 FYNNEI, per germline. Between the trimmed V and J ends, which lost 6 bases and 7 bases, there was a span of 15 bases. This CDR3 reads CASSRAVVGTQYF. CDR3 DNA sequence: TGTGCCAGCAGCAGAGCAGTAGTAGGGACCCAGTACTTC.

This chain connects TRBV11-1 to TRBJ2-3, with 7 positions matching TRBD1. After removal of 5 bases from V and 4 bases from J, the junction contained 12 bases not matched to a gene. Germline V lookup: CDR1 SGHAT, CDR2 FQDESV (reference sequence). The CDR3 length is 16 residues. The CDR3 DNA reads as TGTGCCAGCAGCATGCCGGGACAGAGACAAGCAGATACGCAGTATTTT. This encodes CASSMPGQRQADTQYF.